This is a list of T cell receptor beta chains from one sample in a study of regulatory T cells in long-lasting Graves disease. TCRdb reanalysed the multiplex PCR reads using MiXCR and keeps one entry per CDR3 protein. The table records 300,000 to 400,000 distinct CDR3 sequences, about a sixth of them present only once. The sample was peripheral blood mononuclear cells (PBMCs), taken at new diagnosis, from a patient treated with antithyroid drugs. The source of these receptors is a female donor with Graves disease. Both conserved end residues are trimmed from each CDR3. Each record gives: V gene, clone size, J gene, CDR3 protein. Rows give clone size only sometimes, using once, few, many, or a class for an expanded clone.

>TRBV27|many|TRBJ2-3
ASRWDGVTDTQY
>TRBV12-3/TRBV12-4|NA|TRBJ2-7
ASSFSGPLYEQY
>TRBV2|NA|TRBJ2-3
ASRRLAEMADTQY
>TRBV19|few|TRBJ2-1
ASSMDGARPYNEQF
>TRBV5-1|many|TRBJ2-1
ASSLKAGGPYNEQF
>TRBV29-1|many|TRBJ2-5
SVEDKSGSQTRETQY
>TRBV6-2/TRBV6-3|many|TRBJ2-7
ASSPTGKPYEQY
>TRBV11-2|many|TRBJ2-5
ASSLQGFPRLAGQETQY
>TRBV30|many|TRBJ1-5
AWTSGGAGQPQH
>TRBV27|many|TRBJ2-1
ASGRSRAHNNEQF
>TRBV27|NA|TRBJ1-4
ASSSWFLRDREERKLF
>TRBV15|many|TRBJ2-1
ATSRETSGRFREQF
>TRBV2|many|TRBJ1-1
ASGGGLNTEAF
>TRBV5-1|few|TRBJ2-1
ASSLVAGTNEQF
>TRBV20-1|many|TRBJ1-2
SARDLRGLYGYT
>TRBV2|many|TRBJ1-2
ASSEGGETNYGYT
>TRBV12-3/TRBV12-4|many|TRBJ2-5
ASSLGGVGETQY
>TRBV6-9|many|TRBJ2-7
ASSYGRTATYEQY
>TRBV7-2|many|TRBJ2-2
ASSLMAGTVNTGELF
>TRBV5-6|many|TRBJ1-5
ASSPSPGNRPQH
>TRBV28|many|TRBJ2-5
ASSPNRESQETQY
>TRBV2|many|TRBJ1-6
ASRDRVFGSPLH
>TRBV3-1|many|TRBJ2-1
ASSPDIAGYNEQF
>TRBV12-3/TRBV12-4|many|TRBJ1-1
ASSLGTGVNTEAF
>TRBV27|NA|TRBJ2-5
ASSLLRGGETQY
>TRBV20-1|many|TRBJ2-7
SARDRDVDRGYYEQY
>TRBV14|many|TRBJ2-1
ASSHRGGNEQF
>TRBV9|few|TRBJ2-7
ASSVGGVGGYEQY
>TRBV19|many|TRBJ1-1
ASSIRGQGSFSEAF
>TRBV29-1|few|TRBJ1-2
SATQDRGYYGYT
>TRBV30|NA|TRBJ2-1
AWSVGTWNEQF
>TRBV3-1|many|TRBJ2-3
ASSHSTDTQY
>TRBV6-2/TRBV6-3|many|TRBJ1-5
ASSYGGARQPQH
>TRBV18|NA|TRBJ2-1
ASSQRWTSGGNEQF
>TRBV5-4|few|TRBJ2-3
ASSLDPWLSGRAPDTQY
>TRBV11-2|few|TRBJ2-5
ASSDDRSKRAQY
>TRBV29-1|many|TRBJ2-1
SVEDHRVTSYNEQF
>TRBV7-3|NA|TRBJ2-3
ASSLARRGSTDTQY
>TRBV10-3|NA|TRBJ1-2
AISESDRGLSYGYT
>TRBV29-1|many|TRBJ2-5
SVEEQGLETQY
>TRBV2|many|TRBJ1-5
ASSEELTGRNQPQH
>TRBV7-9|many|TRBJ1-5
ASSRLGSNQPQH
>TRBV5-4|many|TRBJ1-4
ASSSIGDSPNEKLF
>TRBV12-3/TRBV12-4|many|TRBJ1-2
ASSRRDNLYGYT
>TRBV2|many|TRBJ1-1
ASSSPRIVNTEAF
>TRBV12-3/TRBV12-4|once|TRBJ2-6
ASRDRVESPWANVLT
>TRBV28|many|TRBJ2-1
ASSLTSGRGLNEQF
>TRBV5-1|few|TRBJ1-1
ASSPGLGYGTEAF
>TRBV28|NA|TRBJ2-2
ATLVLTGELF
>TRBV11-1|NA|TRBJ1-2
VSSQGNYGYT
>TRBV9|few|TRBJ1-1
ASSAETDSNTEAF